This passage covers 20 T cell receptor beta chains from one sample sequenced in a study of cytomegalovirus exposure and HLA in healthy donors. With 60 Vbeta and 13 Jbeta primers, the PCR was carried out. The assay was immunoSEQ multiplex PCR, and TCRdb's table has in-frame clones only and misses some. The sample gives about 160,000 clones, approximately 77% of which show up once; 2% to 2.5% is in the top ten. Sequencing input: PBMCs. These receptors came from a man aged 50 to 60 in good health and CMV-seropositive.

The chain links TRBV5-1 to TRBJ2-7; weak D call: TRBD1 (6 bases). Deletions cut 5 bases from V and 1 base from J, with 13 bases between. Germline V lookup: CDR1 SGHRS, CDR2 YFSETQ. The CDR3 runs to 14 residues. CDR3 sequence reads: CASRGITGSYEQYF. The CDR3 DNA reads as TGCGCCAGCAGAGGGATAACAGGGTCCTACGAGCAGTACTTC.

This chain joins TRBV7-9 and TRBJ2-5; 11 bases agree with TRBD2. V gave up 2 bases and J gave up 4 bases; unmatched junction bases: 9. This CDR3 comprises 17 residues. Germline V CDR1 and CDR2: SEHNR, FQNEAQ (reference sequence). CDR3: CASSLFLAGGRRETQYF. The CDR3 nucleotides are TGTGCCAGCAGCTTATTCCTAGCGGGGGGCCGCCGAGAGACCCAGTACTTC.

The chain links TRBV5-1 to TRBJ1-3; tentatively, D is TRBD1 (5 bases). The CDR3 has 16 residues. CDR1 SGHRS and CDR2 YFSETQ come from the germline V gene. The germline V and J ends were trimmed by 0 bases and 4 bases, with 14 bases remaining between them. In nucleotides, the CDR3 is TGCGCCAGCAGCTTGGGCGGGGGTTCAAAAGGAAACACCATATATTTT. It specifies CASSLGGGSKGNTIYF.

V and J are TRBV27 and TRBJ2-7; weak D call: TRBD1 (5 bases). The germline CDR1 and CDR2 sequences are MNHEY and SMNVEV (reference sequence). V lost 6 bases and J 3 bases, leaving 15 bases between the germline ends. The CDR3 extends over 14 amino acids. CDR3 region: CASRSTGRGYEQYF. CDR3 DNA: TGTGCCAGCAGGTCGACTGGAAGGGGCTACGAGCAGTACTTC.

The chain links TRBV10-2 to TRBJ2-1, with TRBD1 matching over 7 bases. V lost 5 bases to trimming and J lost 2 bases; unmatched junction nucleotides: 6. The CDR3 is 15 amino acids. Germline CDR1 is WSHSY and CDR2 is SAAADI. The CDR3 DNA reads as TGCGCCAGCAGTCCCGGACAGGACGCCTACAATGAGCAGTTCTTC. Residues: CASSPGQDAYNEQFF.

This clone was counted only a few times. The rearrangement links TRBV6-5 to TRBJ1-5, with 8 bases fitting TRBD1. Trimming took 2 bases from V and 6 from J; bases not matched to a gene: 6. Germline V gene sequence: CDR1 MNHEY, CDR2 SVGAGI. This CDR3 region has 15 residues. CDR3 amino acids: CASSYDRGGGQPQHF. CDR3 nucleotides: TGTGCCAGCAGTTACGACAGGGGAGGAGGTCAGCCCCAGCATTTT.

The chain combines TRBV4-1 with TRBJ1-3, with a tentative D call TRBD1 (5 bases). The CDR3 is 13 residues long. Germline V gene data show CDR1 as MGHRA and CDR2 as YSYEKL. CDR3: CATGGSTGNTIYF. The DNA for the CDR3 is TGCGCAACCGGGGGGTCCACTGGAAACACCATATATTTT.

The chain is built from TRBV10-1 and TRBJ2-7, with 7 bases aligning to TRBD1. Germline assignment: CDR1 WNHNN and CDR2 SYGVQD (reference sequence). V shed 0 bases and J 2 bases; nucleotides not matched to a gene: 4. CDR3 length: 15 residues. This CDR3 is CASSESGQGAYEQYF. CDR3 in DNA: TGCGCCAGCAGTGAGTCCGGGCAGGGGGCCTACGAGCAGTACTTC.

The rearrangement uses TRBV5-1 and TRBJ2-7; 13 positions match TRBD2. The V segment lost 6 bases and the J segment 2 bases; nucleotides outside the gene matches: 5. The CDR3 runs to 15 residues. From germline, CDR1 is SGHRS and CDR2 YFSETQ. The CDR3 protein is CASTMTSGGPYEQYF. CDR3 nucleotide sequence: TGCGCCAGCACGATGACTAGCGGGGGGCCCTACGAGCAGTACTTC.

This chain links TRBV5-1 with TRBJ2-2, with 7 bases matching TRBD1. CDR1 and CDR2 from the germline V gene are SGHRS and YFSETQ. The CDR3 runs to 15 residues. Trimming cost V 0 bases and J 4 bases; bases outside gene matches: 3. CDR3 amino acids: CASSLGQGVTGELFF. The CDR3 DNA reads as TGCGCCAGCAGCTTGGGGCAGGGGGTCACCGGGGAGCTGTTTTTT.

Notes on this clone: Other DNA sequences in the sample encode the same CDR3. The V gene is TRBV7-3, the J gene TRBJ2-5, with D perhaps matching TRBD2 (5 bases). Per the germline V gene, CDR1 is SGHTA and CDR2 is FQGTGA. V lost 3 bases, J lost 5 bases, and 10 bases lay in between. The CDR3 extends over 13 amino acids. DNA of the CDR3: TGTGCCAGCAGCTTTCGGGAAGGGGAGACCCAGTACTTC. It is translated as CASSFREGETQYF.

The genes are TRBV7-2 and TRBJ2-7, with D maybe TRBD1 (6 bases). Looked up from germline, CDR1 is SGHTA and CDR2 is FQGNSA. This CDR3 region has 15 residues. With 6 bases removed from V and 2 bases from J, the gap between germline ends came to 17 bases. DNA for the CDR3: TGTGCCAGCAGGGTAACAGGGACCGAAGCCTACGAGCAGTACTTC. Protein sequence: CASRVTGTEAYEQYF.

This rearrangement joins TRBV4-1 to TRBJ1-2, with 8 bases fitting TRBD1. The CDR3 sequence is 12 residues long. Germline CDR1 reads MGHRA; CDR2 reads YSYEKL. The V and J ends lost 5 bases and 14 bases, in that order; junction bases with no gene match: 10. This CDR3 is CASSTLDRERTF. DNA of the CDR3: TGCGCCAGCAGCACATTGGACAGGGAACGTACCTTC.

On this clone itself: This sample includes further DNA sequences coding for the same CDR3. The CDR3 coding sequence is TGTGCCAGCAGCTTGGGGGGAGATCAGCCCCAGCATTTT. Translation gives CASSLGGDQPQHF. The rearrangement uses TRBV7-9 and TRBJ1-5; possible D gene TRBD1, 5 bases. The V and J ends lost 3 bases and 5 bases respectively, with 8 bases between them. CDR1 is SEHNR and CDR2 is FQNEAQ in the germline V gene (reference sequence). This CDR3 contains 13 residues.

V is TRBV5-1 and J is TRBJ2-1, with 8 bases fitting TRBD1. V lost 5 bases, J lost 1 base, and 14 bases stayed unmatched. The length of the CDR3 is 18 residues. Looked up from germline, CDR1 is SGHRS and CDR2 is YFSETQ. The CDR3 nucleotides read TGCGCCAGCAGACGGGGACAGGTAGAGAGCGGGTCCTACAATGAGCAGTTCTTC. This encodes CASRRGQVESGSYNEQFF. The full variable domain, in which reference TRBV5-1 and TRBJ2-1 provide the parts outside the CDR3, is KAGVTQTPRYLIKTRGQQVTLSCSPISGHRSVSWYQQTPGQGLQFLFEYFSETQRNKGNFPGRFSGRQFSNSRSEMNVSTLELGDSALYLCASRRGQVESGSYNEQFFGPGTRLTVL.

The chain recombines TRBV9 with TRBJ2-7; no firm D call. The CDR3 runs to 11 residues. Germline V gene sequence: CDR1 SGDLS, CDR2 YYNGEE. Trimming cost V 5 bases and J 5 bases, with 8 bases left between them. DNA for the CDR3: TGTGCCAGCAGTAAAAATGACGAGCAGTACTTC. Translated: CASSKNDEQYF.

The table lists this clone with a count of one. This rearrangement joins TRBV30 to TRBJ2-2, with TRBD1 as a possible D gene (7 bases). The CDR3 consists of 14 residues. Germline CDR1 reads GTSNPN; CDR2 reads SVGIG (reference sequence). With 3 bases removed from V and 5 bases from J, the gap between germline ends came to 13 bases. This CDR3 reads CAWSRRGQTGELFF. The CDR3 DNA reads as TGTGCCTGGAGCAGGAGGGGGCAGACCGGGGAGCTGTTTTTT. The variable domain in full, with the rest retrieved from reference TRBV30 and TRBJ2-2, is SQTIHQWPATLVQPVGSPLSLECTVEGTSNPNLYWYRQAAGRGLQLLFYSVGIGQISSEVPQNLSASRPQDRQFILSSKKLLLSDSGFYLCAWSRRGQTGELFFGEGSRLTVL.

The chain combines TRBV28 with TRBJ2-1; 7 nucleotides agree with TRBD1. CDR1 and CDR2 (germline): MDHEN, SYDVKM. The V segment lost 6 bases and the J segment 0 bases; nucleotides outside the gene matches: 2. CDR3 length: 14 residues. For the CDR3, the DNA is TGTGCCAGCAGCCGGGACAGCTCCTACAATGAGCAGTTCTTC. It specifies CASSRDSSYNEQFF.

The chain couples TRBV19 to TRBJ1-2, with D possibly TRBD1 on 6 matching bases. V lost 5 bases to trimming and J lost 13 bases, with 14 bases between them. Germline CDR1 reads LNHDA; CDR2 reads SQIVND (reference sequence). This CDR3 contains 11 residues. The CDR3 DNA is TGTGCCAGTAGTGGCCCCAGGGGTTTCACCTTC. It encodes CASSGPRGFTF.

The CDR3 is CASSPGLGNRGAEAFF. The CDR3 region has the DNA TGTGCCAGCAGCCCCGGACTGGGAAACCGTGGGGCTGAAGCTTTCTTT. The rearrangement uses TRBV11-3 and TRBJ1-1; unclear D gene. The V end was cut by 5 bases, the J end by 6 bases, with 22 bases between. Germline CDR1 is SGHNT and CDR2 is YENEEA. The CDR3 is 16 residues long.